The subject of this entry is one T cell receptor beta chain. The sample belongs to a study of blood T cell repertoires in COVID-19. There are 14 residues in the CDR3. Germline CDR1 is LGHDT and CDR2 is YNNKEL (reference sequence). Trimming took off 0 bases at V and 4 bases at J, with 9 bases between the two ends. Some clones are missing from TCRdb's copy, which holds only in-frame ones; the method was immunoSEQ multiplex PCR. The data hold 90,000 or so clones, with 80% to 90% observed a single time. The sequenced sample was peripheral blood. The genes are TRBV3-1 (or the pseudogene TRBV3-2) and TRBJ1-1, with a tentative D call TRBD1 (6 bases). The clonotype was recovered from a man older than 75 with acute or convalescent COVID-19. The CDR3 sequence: CASSQEHRVTEAFF. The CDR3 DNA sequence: TGTGCCAGCAGCCAAGAACACAGGGTCACTGAAGCTTTCTTT.